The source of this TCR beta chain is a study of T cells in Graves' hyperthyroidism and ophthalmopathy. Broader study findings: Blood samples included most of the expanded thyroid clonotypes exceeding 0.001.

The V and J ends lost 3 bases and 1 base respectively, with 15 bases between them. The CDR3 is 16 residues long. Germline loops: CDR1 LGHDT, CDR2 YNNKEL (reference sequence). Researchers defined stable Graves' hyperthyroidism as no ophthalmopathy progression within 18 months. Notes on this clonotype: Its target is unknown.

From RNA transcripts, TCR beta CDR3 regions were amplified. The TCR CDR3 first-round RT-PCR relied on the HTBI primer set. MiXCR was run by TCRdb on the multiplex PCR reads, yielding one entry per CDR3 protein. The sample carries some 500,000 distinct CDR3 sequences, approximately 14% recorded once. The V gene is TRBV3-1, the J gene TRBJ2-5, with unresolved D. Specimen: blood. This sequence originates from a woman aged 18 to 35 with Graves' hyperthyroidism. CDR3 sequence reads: CASSHHRRATQETQYF. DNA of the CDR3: TGTGCCAGCAGCCACCATCGACGGGCTACCCAAGAGACCCAGTACTTC.